The 14 T cell receptor beta chains listed next were all sequenced from one sample in a study of HIV-infected children after antiretroviral therapy interruption. Unique molecular identifiers were included in an RNA-based 3' RACE TCR library. Each CDR3 protein is one row after TCRdb ran MiXCR on the 3' RACE reads. In the table there are 70,000 to 90,000 distinct CDR3 sequences, 6.9% of which are singletons. Treatment specified: PENTA 11 planned treatment interruption arm or continuous ART arm. Here the sequenced sample was CD45RA+ CD4+ T cells from PBMCs, pooled from several time points, taken from a donor given antiretroviral therapy, either interrupted or continuous. The sample's subset: naive CD4+ CD45RA+ CD45RO- T cells. The receptors here all came from a pool of human donors with HIV.

Many counts were recorded for this clonotype. V gene TRBV12-5 combines with J gene TRBJ1-5; TRBD1 aligns across 8 bases. After removal of 0 bases from V and 6 bases from J, the junction contained 7 bases not matched to a gene. Germline-derived CDR1 and CDR2 are LGHNT and FRNRAP. The CDR3 is made up of 16 amino acids. In DNA form, the CDR3 reads TGTGCTAGTGGTTTGGTAGTAGGACAGGGCACTCAGCCCCAGCATTTT. It yields the protein CASGLVVGQGTQPQHF.

A remark on this clonotype: This clone may be a read error of a much larger clone one base away. This chain joins TRBV27 and TRBJ2-1; 7 nucleotides match TRBD1. Per the germline V gene, CDR1 is MNHEY and CDR2 is SMNVEV (reference sequence). CDR3 size: 20 residues. CDR3: CASSLIGRQGLSTRSNEKFF. As DNA, the CDR3 is TGTGCCAGCAGTTTAATCGGACGACAGGGCCTGTCCACGCGAAGTAATGAGAAGTTCTTC.

There are many counts of this clonotype. Germline is not matched at one junction end, which may reflect a read error. The rearrangement uses TRBV5-1 and TRBJ2-3; 10 nucleotides match TRBD1. Germline V lookup: CDR1 SGHRS, CDR2 YFSETQ. The length of the CDR3 is 15 residues. CDR3 DNA: TGCGCCAGCAGTTTGGGACAGGGGAAAGGAGATACGCAGTATTTT. This encodes CASSLGQGKGDTQYF.

Details on this clonotype: A much larger clone lies one base from this, so it may be a read error. The chain carries TRBV12-3 or TRBV12-4 and TRBJ2-7; a possible D gene is TRBD2 (6 bases). V gave up 2 bases and J gave up 5 bases, with 13 bases separating them. CDR3 size: 14 residues. The CDR3 protein is CASSLRDRRDEQYF. The CDR3 DNA reads TGTGCCAGCAGTTTACGGGATAGGAGGGACGAGCAGTACTTC.

This clonotype came up many times. V and J are TRBV7-2 and TRBJ2-7; 9 positions agree with TRBD2. From germline, CDR1 is SGHTA and CDR2 FQGNSA. This CDR3 spans 14 amino acids. V dropped 3 bases and J dropped 2; count of bases not matched to a gene: 2. This CDR3 is CASSLTSGAYEQYF. For the CDR3, the DNA is TGTGCCAGCAGCTTGACTAGCGGTGCCTACGAGCAGTACTTC.

The sample holds many counts of this clonotype. This chain uses TRBV2 with TRBJ2-5; TRBD2 might be the D (5 bases). Germline V gene data show CDR1 as SNHLY and CDR2 as FYNNEI. The V end lost 4 bases, the J end lost 4 bases, and 16 bases lay between the germline ends. This CDR3 is 15 amino acids long. CDR3 sequence: CASSGTGIGGETQYF. Written as DNA, the CDR3 is TGTGCCAGCAGTGGTACCGGGATAGGAGGAGAGACCCAGTACTTC.

Many counts were recorded for this clonotype. This rearrangement joins TRBV6-5 to TRBJ1-3; tentative D call: TRBD1 (5 bases). The V gene's germline CDR1 is MNHEY and CDR2 SVGAGI. The V end lost 6 bases, the J end lost 4 bases, and 10 bases lay between the germline ends. This CDR3 is 13 amino acids long. CDR3 sequence (DNA): TGTGCCAGCAGGTCGGCAGGGGGAAACACCATATATTTT. As protein: CASRSAGGNTIYF.

This clonotype occurred a few times. The junction does not match germline at one end; this may be a read error. The genes are TRBV20-1 and TRBJ2-5; D unclear. Per the germline V gene, CDR1 is DFQATT and CDR2 is SNEGSKA (reference sequence). CDR3 size: 12 residues. This CDR3 is CSARGDQETQYF. Here the CDR3 DNA reads TGCAGTGCCAGAGGTGACCAAGAGACCCAGTACTTC.

This CDR3 is CASSQSGAFF. The CDR3, as DNA: TGCGCCAGCAGTCAATCGGGAGCTTTCTTT. The rearrangement uses TRBV23-1 and TRBJ1-1, with D unresolved. TRBV23-1 belongs to the ORF category, with a function that is uncertain. The CDR3 has 10 residues. The germline V and J ends were trimmed by 0 bases and 10 bases, with 3 bases remaining between them.

This chain links TRBV6-5 with TRBJ2-7; TRBD1 aligns across 7 bases. From germline, CDR1 is MNHEY and CDR2 SVGAGI. CDR3 length equals 17 residues. Losses at the gene ends were 5 bases for V and 11 bases for J; bases not matched to a gene: 24. The CDR3, as DNA: TGTGCCAGCAGTCGGCCACACCCCGGGACAGTCTCTTTTCTCGAGTACTTC. Amino acids: CASSRPHPGTVSFLEYF.

The chain couples TRBV7-2 to TRBJ2-7, with D unclear. V lost 5 bases to trimming and J lost 3 bases, with 11 bases between them. In germline, CDR1 is SGHTA, CDR2 FQGNSA. The CDR3 contains 13 residues. This CDR3 reads CASSPDPDYEQYF. CDR3 DNA sequence: TGTGCCAGCAGCCCAGACCCCGACTACGAGCAGTACTTC.

The chain has TRBV19 and TRBJ2-6; D is uncertain. V was clipped by 10 bases and J by 2 bases, with 6 bases between them. Germline V gene data show CDR1 as LNHDA and CDR2 as SQIVND (reference sequence). This CDR3 comprises 12 residues. The CDR3 is CATAPGANVLTF. CDR3 DNA: TGTGCCACCGCTCCTGGGGCCAACGTCCTGACTTTC.

V and J are TRBV5-1 and TRBJ1-3, with a tentative D call TRBD1 (5 bases). This CDR3 is built from 19 residues. Trimming left V 0 bases short and J 0 bases short, with 19 bases between. Germline assignment: CDR1 SGHRS and CDR2 YFSETQ. DNA for the CDR3: TGCGCCAGCAGCTTGGAACTTGGAGCCGTTACAGGCTCTGGAAACACCATATATTTT. Its protein product is CASSLELGAVTGSGNTIYF.

This clonotype was counted ten times or more. The J gene is TRBJ1-1, the V gene TRBV12-3 or TRBV12-4, with D maybe TRBD1 (5 bases). Trimming left V 5 bases short and J 4 bases short, with 17 bases between. The CDR3 sequence is 15 residues long. CDR3 sequence reads: CASSAVRAQGTEAFF. In DNA, the CDR3 is TGTGCCAGCAGTGCAGTCAGGGCCCAGGGCACTGAAGCTTTCTTT.